This T cell receptor beta chain was obtained from a study of shared clonotypes between healthy human individuals. At the level of the study: Samples came from two female and a few male donors aged 18 to 49.

A note on this clone: Antigen unknown.

Study-wide results and caveats: For sorted subsets, rarefaction showed incomplete sequencing despite large depth. Researchers sampled only blood; tissue repertoires likely differ.

As handled by the study authors: ImmunoSEQ sequences covered only the junction and lacked quality scores; filtering therefore differed. The table came from immunoSEQ multiplex PCR; TCRdb's copy has only in-frame clones and leaves some out. V and J calls and clone size are as listed in that table; D and trimming were resolved from the DNA. The sample carries about 2.5 million clones, around 93% recorded once. V lost 5 bases, J lost 3 bases, and 3 bases stayed unmatched. Germline CDR1 and CDR2: MNHEY and SVGAGI. This CDR3 is built from 15 residues. Source material: naive CD4+ T cells from PBMCs. Subset noted: CD45RA+ positively selected. The chain is built from TRBV6-5 and TRBJ2-7; 14 bases map to TRBD2. The sequence came from a man aged 18 to 29 in good health. Some clones in this sample may be carry-over from other donors' samples. The CDR3 DNA reads TGTGCCAGCAGTCGGACTAGCGGGGGGATCTACGAGCAGTACTTC. Amino acids: CASSRTSGGIYEQYF.